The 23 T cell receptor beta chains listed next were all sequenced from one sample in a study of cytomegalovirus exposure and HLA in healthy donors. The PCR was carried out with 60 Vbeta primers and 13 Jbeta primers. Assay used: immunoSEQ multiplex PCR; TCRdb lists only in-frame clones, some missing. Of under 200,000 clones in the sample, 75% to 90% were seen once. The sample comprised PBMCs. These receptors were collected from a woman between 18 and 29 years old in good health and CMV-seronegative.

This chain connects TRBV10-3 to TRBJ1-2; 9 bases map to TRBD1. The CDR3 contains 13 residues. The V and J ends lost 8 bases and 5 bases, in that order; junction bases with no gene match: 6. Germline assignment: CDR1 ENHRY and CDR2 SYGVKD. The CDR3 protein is CAIRTGTGYGYTF. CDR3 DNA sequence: TGTGCCATCCGAACCGGGACAGGGTATGGCTACACCTTC.

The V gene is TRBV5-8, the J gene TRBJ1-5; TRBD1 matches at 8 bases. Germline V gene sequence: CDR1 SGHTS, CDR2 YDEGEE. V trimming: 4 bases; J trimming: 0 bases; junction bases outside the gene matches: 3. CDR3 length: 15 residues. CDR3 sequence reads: CASSPGQGSNQPQHF. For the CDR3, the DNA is TGTGCCAGCAGCCCTGGACAGGGTAGCAATCAGCCCCAGCATTTT.

The DNA of the CDR3 is TGTGCCAGCAGCTCCCGGGAGGGACTTAGCAATCAGCCCCAGCATTTT. This sequence encodes CASSSREGLSNQPQHF. The chain combines TRBV7-2 with TRBJ1-5, with D possibly being TRBD1 (5 bases). V was pared by 4 bases and J by 0 bases, with 13 bases between. The CDR3 is made up of 16 amino acids. Germline CDR1 SGHTA, CDR2 FQGNSA.

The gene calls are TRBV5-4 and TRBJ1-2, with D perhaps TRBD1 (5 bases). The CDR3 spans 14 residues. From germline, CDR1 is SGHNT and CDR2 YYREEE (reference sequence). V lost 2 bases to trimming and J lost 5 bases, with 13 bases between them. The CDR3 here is CASSFGGDRYGYTF. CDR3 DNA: TGTGCCAGCAGCTTTGGAGGGGATCGGTATGGCTACACCTTC.

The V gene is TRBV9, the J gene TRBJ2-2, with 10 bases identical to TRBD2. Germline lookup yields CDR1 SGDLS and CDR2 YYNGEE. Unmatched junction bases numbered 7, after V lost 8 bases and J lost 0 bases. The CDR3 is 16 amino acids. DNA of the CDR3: TGTGCCAGTAGTATAGCGGGAGGCCCGAACACCGGGGAGCTGTTTTTT. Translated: CASSIAGGPNTGELFF.

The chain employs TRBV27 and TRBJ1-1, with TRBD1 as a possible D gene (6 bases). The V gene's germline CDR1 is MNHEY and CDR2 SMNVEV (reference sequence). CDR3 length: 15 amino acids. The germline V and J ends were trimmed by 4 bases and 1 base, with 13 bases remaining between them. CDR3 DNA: TGTGCCAGCAGTTGGGTGGACAGAAGGAACACTGAAGCTTTCTTT. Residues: CASSWVDRRNTEAFF.

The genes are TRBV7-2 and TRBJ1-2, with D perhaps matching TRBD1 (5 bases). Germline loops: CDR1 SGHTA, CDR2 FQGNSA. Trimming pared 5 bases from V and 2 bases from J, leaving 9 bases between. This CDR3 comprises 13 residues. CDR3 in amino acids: CASSMTENYGYTF. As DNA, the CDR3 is TGTGCCAGCAGCATGACAGAGAACTATGGCTACACCTTC.

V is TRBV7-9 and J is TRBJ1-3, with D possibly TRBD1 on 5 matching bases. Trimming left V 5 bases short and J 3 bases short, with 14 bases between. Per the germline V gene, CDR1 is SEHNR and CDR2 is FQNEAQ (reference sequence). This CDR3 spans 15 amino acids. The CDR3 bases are TGTGCCAGCAGCCGTCGACAGAGTCGTGGAAACACCATATATTTT. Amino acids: CASSRRQSRGNTIYF.

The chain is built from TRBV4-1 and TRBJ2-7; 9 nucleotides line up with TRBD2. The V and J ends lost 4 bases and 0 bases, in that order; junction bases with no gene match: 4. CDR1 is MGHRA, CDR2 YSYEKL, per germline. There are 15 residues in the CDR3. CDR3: CASSPLAGISYEQYF. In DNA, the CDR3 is TGCGCCAGCAGCCCCCTAGCGGGAATCTCCTACGAGCAGTACTTC.

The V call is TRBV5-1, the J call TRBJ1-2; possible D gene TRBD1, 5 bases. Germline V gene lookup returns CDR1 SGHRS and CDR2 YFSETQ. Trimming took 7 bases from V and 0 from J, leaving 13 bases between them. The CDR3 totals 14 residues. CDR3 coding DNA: TGCGCCAGCTCAGACGGGGGAACTAACTATGGCTACACCTTC. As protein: CASSDGGTNYGYTF.

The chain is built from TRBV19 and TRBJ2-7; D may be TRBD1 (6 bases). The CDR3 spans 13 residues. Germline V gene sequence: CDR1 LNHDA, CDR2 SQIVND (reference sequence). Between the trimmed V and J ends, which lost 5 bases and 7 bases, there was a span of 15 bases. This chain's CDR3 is CASSGQWGREQYF. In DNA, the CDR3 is TGTGCCAGTAGTGGACAGTGGGGTCGGGAGCAGTACTTC.

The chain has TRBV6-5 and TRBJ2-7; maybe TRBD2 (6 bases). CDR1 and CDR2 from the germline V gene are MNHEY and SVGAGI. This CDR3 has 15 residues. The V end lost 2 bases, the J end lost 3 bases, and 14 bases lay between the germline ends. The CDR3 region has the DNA TGTGCCAGCAGTTACCCCGGGAGTACCCTCTACGAGCAGTACTTC. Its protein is CASSYPGSTLYEQYF.

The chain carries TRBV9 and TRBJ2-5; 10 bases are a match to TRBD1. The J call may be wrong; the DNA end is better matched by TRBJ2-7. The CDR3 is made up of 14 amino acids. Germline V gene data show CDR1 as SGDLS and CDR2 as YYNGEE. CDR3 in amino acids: CASSEGQGIYEQYF. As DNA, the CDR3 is TGTGCCAGCAGCGAGGGACAGGGGATCTACGAGCAGTACTTC.

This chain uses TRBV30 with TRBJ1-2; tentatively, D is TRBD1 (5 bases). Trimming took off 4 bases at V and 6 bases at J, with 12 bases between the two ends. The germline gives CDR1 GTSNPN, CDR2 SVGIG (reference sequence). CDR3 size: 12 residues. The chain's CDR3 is CAWNTGVNGYTF. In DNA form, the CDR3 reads TGTGCCTGGAATACGGGGGTAAATGGCTACACCTTC.

CDR3 DNA: TGTGCCAGAAGACTAGCGGAGGGGAATGAGCAGTTCTTC. Translating gives CARRLAEGNEQFF. V and J are TRBV2 and TRBJ2-1; 9 positions agree with TRBD2. Germline trimming cut 9 bases from V and 7 bases from J; bases unmatched to any gene: 7. Germline CDR1 is SNHLY and CDR2 is FYNNEI. The CDR3 contains 13 residues.

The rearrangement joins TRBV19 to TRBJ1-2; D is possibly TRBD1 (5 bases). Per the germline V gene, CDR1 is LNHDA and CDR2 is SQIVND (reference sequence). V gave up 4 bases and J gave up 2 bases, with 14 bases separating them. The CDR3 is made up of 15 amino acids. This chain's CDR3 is CASSTAGGMNYGYTF. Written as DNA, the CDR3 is TGTGCCAGTAGTACTGCGGGGGGGATGAACTATGGCTACACCTTC.

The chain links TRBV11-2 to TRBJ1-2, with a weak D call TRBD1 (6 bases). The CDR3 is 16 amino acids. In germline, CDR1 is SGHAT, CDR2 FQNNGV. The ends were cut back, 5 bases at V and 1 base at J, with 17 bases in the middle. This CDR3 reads CASSAQQGTLNYGYTF. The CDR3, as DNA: TGTGCCAGCAGCGCACAACAGGGAACCCTTAACTATGGCTACACCTTC.

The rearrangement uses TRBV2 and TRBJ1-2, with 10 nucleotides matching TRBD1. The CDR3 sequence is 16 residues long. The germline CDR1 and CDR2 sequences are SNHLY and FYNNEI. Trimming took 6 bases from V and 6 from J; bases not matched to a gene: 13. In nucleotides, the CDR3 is TGTGCCAGCAGACGGGACAGGGGTGGTCAGATAGATGGCTACACCTTC. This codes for CASRRDRGGQIDGYTF.

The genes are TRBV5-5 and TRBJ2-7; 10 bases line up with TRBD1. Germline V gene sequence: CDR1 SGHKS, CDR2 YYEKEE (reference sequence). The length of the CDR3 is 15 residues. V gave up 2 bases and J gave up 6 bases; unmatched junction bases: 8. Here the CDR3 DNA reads TGTGCCAGCAGCTTAGAAGCGGGACAGGGGACCGAGCAGTACTTC. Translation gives CASSLEAGQGTEQYF.

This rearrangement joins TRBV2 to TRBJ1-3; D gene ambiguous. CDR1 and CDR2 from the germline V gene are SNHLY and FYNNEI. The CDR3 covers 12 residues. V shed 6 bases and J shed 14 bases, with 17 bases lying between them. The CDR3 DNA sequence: TGTGCCAGCAGCTCGGAGGGAGAGGTCGTATATTTT. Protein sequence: CASSSEGEVVYF.

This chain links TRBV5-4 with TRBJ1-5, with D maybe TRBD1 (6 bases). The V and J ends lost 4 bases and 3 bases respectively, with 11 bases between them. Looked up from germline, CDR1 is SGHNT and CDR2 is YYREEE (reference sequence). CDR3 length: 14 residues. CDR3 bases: TGTGCCAGCAGCACACAGGGTATCAATCAGCCCCAGCATTTT. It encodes CASSTQGINQPQHF.

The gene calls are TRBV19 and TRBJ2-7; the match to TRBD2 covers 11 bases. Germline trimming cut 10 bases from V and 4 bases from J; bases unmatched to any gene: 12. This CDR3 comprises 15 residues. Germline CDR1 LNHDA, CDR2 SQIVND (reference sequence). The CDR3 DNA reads TGTGCCACCATTTCTCTAGCGGGAGGCCGGTACGAGCAGTACTTC. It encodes CATISLAGGRYEQYF.

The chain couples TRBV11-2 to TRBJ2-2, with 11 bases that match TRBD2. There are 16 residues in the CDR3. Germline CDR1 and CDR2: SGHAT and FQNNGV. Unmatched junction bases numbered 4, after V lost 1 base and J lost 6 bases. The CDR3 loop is CASSLVSGGASGELFF. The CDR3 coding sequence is TGTGCCAGCAGCTTAGTTAGCGGGGGGGCCTCCGGGGAGCTGTTTTTT.